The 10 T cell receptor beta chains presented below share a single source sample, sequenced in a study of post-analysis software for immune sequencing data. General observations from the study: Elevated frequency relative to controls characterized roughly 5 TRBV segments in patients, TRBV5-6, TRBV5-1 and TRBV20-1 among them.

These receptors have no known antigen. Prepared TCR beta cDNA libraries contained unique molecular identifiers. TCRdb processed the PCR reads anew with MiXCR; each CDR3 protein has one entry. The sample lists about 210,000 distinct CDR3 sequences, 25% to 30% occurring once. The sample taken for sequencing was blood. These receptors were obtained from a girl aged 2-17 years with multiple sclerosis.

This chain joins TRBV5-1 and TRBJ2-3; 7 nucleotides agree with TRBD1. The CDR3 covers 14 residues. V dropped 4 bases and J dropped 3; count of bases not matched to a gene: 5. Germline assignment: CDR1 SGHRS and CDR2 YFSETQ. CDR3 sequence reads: CASSPKQGTDTQYF. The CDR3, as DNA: TGCGCCAGCAGCCCGAAACAGGGGACAGATACGCAGTATTTT. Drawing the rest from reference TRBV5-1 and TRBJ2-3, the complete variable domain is KAGVTQTPRYLIKTRGQQVTLSCSPISGHRSVSWYQQTPGQGLQFLFEYFSETQRNKGNFPGRFSGRQFSNSRSEMNVSTLELGDSALYLCASSPKQGTDTQYFGPGTRLTVL.

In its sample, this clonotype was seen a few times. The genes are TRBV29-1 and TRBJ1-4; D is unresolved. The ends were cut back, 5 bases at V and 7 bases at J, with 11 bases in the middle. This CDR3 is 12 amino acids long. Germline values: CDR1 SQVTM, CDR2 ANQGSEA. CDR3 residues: CSVNVRVEKLFF. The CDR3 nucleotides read TGCAGCGTTAATGTGAGGGTTGAAAAACTGTTTTTT. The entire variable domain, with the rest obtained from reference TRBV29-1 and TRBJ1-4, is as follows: SAVISQKPSRDICQRGTSLTIQCQVDSQVTMMFWYRQQPGQSLTLIATANQGSEATYESGFVIDKFPISRPNLTFSTLTVSNMSPEDSSIYLCSVNVRVEKLFFGSGTQLSVL.

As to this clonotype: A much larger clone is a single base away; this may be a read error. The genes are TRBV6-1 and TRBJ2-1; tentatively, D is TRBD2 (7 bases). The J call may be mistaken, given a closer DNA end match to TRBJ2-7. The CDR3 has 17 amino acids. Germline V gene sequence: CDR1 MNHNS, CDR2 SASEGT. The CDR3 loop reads CASRVGGPVSSYNEQYF. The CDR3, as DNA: TGTGCCAGCAGAGTGGGGGGGCCGGTGAGCTCCTACAATGAGCAGTACTTC.

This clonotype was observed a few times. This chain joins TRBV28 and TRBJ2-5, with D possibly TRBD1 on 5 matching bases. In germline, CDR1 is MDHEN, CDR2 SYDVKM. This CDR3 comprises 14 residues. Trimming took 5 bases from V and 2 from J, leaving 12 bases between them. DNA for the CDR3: TGTGCCAGCAGTCCCGACAGTGTGCAAGAGACCCAGTACTTC. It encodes CASSPDSVQETQYF.

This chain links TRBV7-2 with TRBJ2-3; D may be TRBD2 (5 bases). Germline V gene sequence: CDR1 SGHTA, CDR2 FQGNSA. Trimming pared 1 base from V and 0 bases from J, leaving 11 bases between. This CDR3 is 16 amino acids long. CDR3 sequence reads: CASSLGLRRSTDTQYF. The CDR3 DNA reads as TGTGCCAGCAGCTTAGGCCTGCGGAGGAGCACAGATACGCAGTATTTT.

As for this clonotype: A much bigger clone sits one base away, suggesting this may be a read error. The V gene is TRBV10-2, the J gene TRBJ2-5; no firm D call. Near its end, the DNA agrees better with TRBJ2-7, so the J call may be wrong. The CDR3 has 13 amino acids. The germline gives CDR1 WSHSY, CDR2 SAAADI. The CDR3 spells CASRDNTNYEQYF. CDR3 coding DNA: TGCGCCAGCAGGGATAACACCAACTACGAGCAGTACTTC.

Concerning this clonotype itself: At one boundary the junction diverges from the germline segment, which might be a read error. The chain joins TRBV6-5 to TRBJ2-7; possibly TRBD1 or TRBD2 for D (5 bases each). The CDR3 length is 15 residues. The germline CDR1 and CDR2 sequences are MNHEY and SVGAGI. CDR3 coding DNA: TGTGCCAGCAAGAAACCGGGACCGGGGTTCTACGAGCGGTACTTC. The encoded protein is CASKKPGPGFYERYF.

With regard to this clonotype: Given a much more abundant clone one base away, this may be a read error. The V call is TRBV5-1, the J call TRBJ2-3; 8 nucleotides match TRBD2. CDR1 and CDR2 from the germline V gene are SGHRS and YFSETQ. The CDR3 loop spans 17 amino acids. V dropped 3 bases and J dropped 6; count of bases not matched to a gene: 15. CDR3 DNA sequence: TGCGCCAGCAGCTCCTCCCGGGGGGGGACGAGTAGGGATACGCAGTATTTT. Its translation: CASSSSRGGTSRDTQYF.

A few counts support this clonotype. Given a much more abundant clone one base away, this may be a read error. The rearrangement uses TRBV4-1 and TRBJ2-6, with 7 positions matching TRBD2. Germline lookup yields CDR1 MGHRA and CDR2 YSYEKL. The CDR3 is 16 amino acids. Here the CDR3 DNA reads TGCGCCAGTAGGGGAGCGGGGAGCTCTGGGGCCAACGTCCCGACTTTC. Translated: CASRGAGSSGANVPTF.

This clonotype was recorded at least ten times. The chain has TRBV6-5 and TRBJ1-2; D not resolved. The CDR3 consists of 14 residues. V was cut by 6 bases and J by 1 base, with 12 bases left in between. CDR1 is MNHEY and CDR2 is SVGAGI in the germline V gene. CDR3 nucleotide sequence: TGTGCCAGCAGCAGTCCGGGGAATAACTATGGCTACACCTTC. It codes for CASSSPGNNYGYTF.